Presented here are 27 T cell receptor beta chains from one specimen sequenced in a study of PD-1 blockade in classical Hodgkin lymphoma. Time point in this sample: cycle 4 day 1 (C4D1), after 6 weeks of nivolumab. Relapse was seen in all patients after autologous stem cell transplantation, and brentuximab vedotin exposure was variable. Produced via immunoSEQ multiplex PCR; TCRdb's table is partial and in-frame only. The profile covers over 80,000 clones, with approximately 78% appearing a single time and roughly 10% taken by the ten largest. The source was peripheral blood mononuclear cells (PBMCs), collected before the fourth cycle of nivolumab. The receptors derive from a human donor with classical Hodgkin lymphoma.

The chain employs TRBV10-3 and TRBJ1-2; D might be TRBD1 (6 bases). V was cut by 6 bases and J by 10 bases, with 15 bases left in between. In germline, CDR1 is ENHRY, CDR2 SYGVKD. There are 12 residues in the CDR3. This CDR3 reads CAISADRPHYTF. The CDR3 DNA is TGTGCCATCAGCGCCGACAGGCCCCACTACACCTTC.

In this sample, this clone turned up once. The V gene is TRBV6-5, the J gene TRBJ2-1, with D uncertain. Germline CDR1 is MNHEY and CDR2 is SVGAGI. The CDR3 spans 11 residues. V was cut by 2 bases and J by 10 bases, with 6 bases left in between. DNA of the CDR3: TGTGCCAGCAGTTACCCCCCGGAGCAGTTCTTC. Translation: CASSYPPEQFF.

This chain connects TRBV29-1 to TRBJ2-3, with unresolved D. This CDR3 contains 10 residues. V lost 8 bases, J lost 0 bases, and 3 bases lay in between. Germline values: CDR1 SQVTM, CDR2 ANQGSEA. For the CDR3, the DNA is TGCAGCTTAAGCACAGATACGCAGTATTTT. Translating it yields CSLSTDTQYF.

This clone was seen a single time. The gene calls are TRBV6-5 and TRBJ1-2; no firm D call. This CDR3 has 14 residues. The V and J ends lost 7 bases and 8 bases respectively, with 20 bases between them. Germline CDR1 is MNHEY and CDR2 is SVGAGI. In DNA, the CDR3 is TGTGCCAGCATTTCTCCGCCGAGGGTCCGAGGCTACACCTTC. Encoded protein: CASISPPRVRGYTF.

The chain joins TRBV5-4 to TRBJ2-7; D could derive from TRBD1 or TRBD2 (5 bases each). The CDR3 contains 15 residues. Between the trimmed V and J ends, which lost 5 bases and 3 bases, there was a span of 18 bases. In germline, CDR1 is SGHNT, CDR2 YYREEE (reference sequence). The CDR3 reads CASRSAEVGRYEQYF. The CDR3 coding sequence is TGTGCCAGCAGATCAGCAGAGGTGGGACGCTACGAGCAGTACTTC.

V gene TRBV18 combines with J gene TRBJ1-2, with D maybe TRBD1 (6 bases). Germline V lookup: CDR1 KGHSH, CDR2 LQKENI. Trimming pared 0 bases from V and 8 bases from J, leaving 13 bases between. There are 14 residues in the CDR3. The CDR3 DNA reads TGTGCCAGCTCACCACCGAGGGGGTGGGGAGGCTACACCTTC. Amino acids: CASSPPRGWGGYTF.

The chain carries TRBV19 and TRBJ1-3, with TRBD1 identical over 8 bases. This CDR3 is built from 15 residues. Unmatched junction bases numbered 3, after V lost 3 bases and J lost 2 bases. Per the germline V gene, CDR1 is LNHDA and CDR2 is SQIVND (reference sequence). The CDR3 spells CASSISRGPGNTIYF. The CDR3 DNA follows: TGTGCCAGTAGTATTAGCAGGGGGCCTGGAAACACCATATATTTT.

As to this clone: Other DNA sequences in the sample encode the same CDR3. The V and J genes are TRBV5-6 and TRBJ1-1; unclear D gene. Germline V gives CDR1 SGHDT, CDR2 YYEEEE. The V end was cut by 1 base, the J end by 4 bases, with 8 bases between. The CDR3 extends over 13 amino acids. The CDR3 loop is CASSLRGGTEAFF. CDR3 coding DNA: TGTGCCAGCAGCTTGAGAGGAGGCACTGAAGCTTTCTTT.

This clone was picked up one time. The CDR3 region is CASSQVQSIVAGGPRYNEQFF. The CDR3 DNA follows: TGCGCCAGCAGCCAAGTTCAGTCCATCGTAGCGGGAGGGCCAAGGTACAATGAGCAGTTCTTC. J is TRBJ2-1 and V is TRBV4-3; 11 bases line up with TRBD2. V lost 1 base and J lost 4; bases outside the gene matches: 18. Germline V CDR1 and CDR2: LGHNA, YSLEER. CDR3 length equals 21 residues.

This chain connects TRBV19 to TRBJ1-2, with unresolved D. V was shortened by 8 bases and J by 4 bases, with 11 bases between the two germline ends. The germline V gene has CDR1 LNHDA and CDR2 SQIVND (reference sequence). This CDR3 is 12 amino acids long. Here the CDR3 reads CASDGPFYGYTF. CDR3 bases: TGTGCCAGTGACGGGCCTTTCTATGGCTACACCTTC.

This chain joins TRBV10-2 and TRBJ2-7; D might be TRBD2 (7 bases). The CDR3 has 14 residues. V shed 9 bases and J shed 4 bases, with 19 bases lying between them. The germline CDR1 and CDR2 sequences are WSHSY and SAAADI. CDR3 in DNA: TGCGCCAGAGGGGGGGACTTTCAAGTATACGAGCAGTACTTC. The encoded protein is CARGGDFQVYEQYF.

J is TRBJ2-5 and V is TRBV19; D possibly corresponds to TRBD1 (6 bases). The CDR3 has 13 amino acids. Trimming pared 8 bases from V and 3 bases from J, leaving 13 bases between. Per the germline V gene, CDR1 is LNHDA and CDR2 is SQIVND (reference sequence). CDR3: CASARTVKETQYF. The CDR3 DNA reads TGTGCCAGTGCTCGGACAGTGAAAGAGACCCAGTACTTC. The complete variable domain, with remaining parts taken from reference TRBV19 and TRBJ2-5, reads DGGITQSPKYLFRKEGQNVTLSCEQNLNHDAMYWYRQDPGQGLRLIYYSQIVNDFQKGDIAEGYSVSREKKESFPLTVTSAQKNPTAFYLCASARTVKETQYFGPGTRLLVL.

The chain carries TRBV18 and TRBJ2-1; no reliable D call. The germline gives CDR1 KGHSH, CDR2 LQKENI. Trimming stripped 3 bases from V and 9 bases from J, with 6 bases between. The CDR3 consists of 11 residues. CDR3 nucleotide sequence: TGTGCCAGCTCACCGCGGAGTGAGCAGTTCTTC. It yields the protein CASSPRSEQFF.

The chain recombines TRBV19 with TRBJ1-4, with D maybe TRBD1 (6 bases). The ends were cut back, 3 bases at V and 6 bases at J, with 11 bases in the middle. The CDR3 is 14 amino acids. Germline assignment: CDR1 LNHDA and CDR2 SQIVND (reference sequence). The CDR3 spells CASSMVWTDEKLFF. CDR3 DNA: TGTGCCAGTAGTATGGTCTGGACAGATGAAAAACTGTTTTTT.

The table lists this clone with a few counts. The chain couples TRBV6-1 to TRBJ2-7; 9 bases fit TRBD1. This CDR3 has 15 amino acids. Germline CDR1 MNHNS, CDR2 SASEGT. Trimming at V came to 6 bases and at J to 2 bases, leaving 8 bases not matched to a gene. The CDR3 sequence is CASRGGTGNTYEQYF. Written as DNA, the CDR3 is TGTGCCAGCAGGGGTGGGACAGGGAACACCTACGAGCAGTACTTC.

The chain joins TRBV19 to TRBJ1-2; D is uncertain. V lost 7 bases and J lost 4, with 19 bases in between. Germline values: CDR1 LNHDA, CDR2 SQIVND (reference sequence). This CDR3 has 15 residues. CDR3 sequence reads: CASTPWTTNLYGYTF. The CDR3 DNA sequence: TGTGCCAGTACCCCCTGGACGACAAACCTCTATGGCTACACCTTC.

The DNA of the CDR3 is TGTGCCAGCAGCGTAGTTGGGGCAGCCGGAAACACCATATATTTT. Amino acid sequence: CASSVVGAAGNTIYF. The V gene is TRBV9, the J gene TRBJ1-3; D is perhaps TRBD1 (5 bases). V shed 0 bases and J shed 4 bases, with 11 bases lying between them. The CDR3 runs to 15 residues. Germline CDR1 is SGDLS and CDR2 is YYNGEE.

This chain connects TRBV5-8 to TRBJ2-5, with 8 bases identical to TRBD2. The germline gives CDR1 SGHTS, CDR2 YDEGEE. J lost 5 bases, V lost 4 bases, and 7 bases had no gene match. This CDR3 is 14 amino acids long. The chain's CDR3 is CASSPRLAQETQYF. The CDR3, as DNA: TGTGCCAGCAGCCCCCGACTAGCGCAGGAGACCCAGTACTTC.

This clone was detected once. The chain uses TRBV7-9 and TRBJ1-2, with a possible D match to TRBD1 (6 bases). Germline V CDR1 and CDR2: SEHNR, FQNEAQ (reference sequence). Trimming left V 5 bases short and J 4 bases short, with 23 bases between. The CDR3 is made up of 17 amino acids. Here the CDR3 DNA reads TGTGCCAGCAGCCAAGGACCCTACAGGGATGCCCCCTATGGCTACACCTTC. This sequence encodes CASSQGPYRDAPYGYTF.

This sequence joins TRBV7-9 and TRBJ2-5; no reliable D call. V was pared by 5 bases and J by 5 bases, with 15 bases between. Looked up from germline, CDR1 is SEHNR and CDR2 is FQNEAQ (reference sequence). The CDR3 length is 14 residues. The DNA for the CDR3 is TGTGCCAGCAGCCCTGGGATTTCCGTGGAGACCCAGTACTTC. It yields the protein CASSPGISVETQYF.

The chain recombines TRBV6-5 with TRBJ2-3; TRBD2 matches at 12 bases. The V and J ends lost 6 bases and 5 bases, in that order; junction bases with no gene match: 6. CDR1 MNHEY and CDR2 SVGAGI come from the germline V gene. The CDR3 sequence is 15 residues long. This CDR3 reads CASRRTSGTGDTQYF. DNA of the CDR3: TGTGCCAGCAGAAGGACTAGCGGGACCGGAGATACGCAGTATTTT.

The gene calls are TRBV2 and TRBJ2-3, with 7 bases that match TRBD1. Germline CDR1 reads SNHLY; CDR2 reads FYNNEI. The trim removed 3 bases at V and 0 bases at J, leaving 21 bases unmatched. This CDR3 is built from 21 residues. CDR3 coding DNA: TGTGCCAGCAGTGACCCGGGACAGTTCCTCGGCCTCTGGCATAGCACAGATACGCAGTATTTT. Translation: CASSDPGQFLGLWHSTDTQYF.

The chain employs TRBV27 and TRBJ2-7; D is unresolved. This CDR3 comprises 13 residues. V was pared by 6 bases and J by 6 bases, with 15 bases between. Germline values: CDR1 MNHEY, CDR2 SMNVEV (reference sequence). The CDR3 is CASRLFPRSEQYF. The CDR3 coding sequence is TGTGCCAGCAGGTTGTTTCCCCGTTCCGAGCAGTACTTC.

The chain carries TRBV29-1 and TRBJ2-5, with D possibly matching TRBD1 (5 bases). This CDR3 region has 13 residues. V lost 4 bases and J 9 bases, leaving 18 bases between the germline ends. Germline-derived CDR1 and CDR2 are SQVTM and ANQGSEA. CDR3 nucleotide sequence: TGCAGCGTTGGACAGCGTCCGATATTGGCCCAGTACTTC. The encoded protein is CSVGQRPILAQYF.

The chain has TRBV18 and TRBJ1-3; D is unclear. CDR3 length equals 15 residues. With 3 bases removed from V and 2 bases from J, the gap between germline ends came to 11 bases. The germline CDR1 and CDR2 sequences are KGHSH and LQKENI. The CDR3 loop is CASSPPTRTGNTIYF. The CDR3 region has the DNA TGTGCCAGCTCACCTCCGACAAGAACTGGAAACACCATATATTTT.

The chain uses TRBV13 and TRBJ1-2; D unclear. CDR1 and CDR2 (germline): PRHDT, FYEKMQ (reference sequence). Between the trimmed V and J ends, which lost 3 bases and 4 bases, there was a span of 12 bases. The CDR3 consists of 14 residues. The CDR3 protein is CASSFTAGSYGYTF. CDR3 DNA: TGTGCCAGCAGCTTCACCGCCGGGTCCTATGGCTACACCTTC.

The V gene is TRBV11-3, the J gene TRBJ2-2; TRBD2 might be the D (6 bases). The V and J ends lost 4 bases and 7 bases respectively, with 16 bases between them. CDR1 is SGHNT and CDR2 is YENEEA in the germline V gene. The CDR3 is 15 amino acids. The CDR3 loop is CASSSVTSRGGELFF. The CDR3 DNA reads TGTGCCAGCAGCTCGGTTACTAGCCGGGGCGGGGAGCTGTTTTTT.